These 11 T cell receptor beta chains were sequenced from one sample in a study of blood T cell repertoires in COVID-19. The method was immunoSEQ multiplex PCR; TCRdb's version includes in-frame clones alone and lacks a portion of them. The sample contains nearly 300,000 clones, about 91% of which appear only once. Sequenced input: peripheral blood. The receptors were gathered from a woman younger than 45 who had recovered from COVID-19.

This chain links TRBV4-3 with TRBJ2-3; D is possibly TRBD2 (5 bases). Trimming pared 1 base from V and 4 bases from J, leaving 9 bases between. Germline V gene sequence: CDR1 LGHNA, CDR2 YSLEER. CDR3 length: 14 amino acids. DNA of the CDR3: TGCGCCAGCAGCCAAGTTCGGCGGGCAGATACGCAGTATTTT. Protein product: CASSQVRRADTQYF.

The V call is TRBV28, the J call TRBJ2-7, with 8 bases lining up with TRBD2. Per the germline V gene, CDR1 is MDHEN and CDR2 is SYDVKM. V shed 6 bases and J 3 bases; nucleotides not matched to a gene: 7. CDR3 size: 14 residues. This CDR3 reads CASRLGGGYYEQYF. The CDR3 DNA sequence: TGTGCCAGCAGACTCGGGGGGGGCTACTACGAGCAGTACTTC.

The rearrangement uses TRBV9 and TRBJ2-1; 15 nucleotides align to TRBD2. The ends lost 2 bases at V and 10 bases at J; junction bases unmatched: 13. Germline assignment: CDR1 SGDLS and CDR2 YYNGEE. The CDR3 sequence is 18 residues long. CDR3 in DNA: TGTGCCAGCAGCGTGGGACTAGCGGGGGGCCCCAAAGGCGAAGAGCAGTTCTTC. Its protein is CASSVGLAGGPKGEEQFF.

This chain joins TRBV6-2 or TRBV6-3 and TRBJ1-1; D perhaps matches TRBD1 (5 bases). V lost 2 bases, J lost 6 bases, and 10 bases lay in between. CDR3 length equals 13 residues. The germline V gene encodes CDR1 MNHEY and CDR2 SVGEGT. The CDR3 loop is CASSYGQGPEAFF. The DNA of the CDR3 is TGTGCCAGCAGTTACGGGCAGGGCCCTGAAGCTTTCTTT.

This clone appeared once. This chain links TRBV28 with TRBJ1-2; D unresolved. Germline V gene lookup returns CDR1 MDHEN and CDR2 SYDVKM. This CDR3 has 15 residues. Trimming removed 4 bases from V and 4 bases from J, with 16 bases in between. The CDR3, as DNA: TGTGCCAGCAGTTCCCCTGCTTACATTATCTATGGCTACACCTTC. It is translated as CASSSPAYIIYGYTF.

The chain links TRBV11-3 to TRBJ2-7; the match to TRBD2 covers 12 bases. J was trimmed by 7 bases and V by 5 bases; bases with no gene match: 6. Germline V gene sequence: CDR1 SGHNT, CDR2 YENEEA. The CDR3 totals 14 residues. The CDR3 nucleotides read TGTGCCAGCAGCCTAAACGGACTAGCGGGGGAGCAGTACTTC. It yields the protein CASSLNGLAGEQYF.

This clone showed up just once. The CDR3 DNA sequence: TGTGCCAGCTCACCACCGGGGCCAGGGGGTACGAAAGAGACCCAGTACTTC. Translating it yields CASSPPGPGGTKETQYF. This chain joins TRBV18 and TRBJ2-5; 7 bases match TRBD1. Germline V gene data show CDR1 as KGHSH and CDR2 as LQKENI. The CDR3 has 17 amino acids. The trim removed 0 bases at V and 3 bases at J, leaving 10 bases unmatched.

V and J are TRBV11-3 and TRBJ2-1; TRBD1 matches at 7 bases. J lost 0 bases, V lost 5 bases, and 4 bases had no gene match. Germline assignment: CDR1 SGHNT and CDR2 YENEEA. The CDR3 is made up of 15 amino acids. The CDR3 bases are TGTGCCAGCAGCGTCAGGGGGAACTCCTACAATGAGCAGTTCTTC. Its protein product is CASSVRGNSYNEQFF. The full variable domain, in which reference TRBV11-3 and TRBJ2-1 provide the parts outside the CDR3, is EAGVVQSPRYKIIEKKQPVAFWCNPISGHNTLYWYLQNLGQGPELLIRYENEEAVDDSQLPKDRFSAERLKGVDSTLKIQPAELGDSAVYLCASSVRGNSYNEQFFGPGTRLTVL.

Here the CDR3 reads CASSRRGPGNTIYF. As DNA, the CDR3 is TGTGCCAGCAGCAGGAGGGGACCTGGAAACACCATATATTTT. The V gene is TRBV11-2, the J gene TRBJ1-3; D is possibly TRBD1 (5 bases). Germline V gene lookup returns CDR1 SGHAT and CDR2 FQNNGV. Trimming took off 5 bases at V and 2 bases at J, with 10 bases between the two ends. There are 14 residues in the CDR3.

The rearrangement joins TRBV5-6 to TRBJ1-6; D not resolved. This CDR3 is 15 amino acids long. V was cut by 2 bases and J by 2 bases, with 8 bases left in between. Germline V gives CDR1 SGHDT, CDR2 YYEEEE. As DNA, the CDR3 is TGTGCCAGCAGCTTAGCGGAAACCTATAATTCACCCCTCCACTTT. This codes for CASSLAETYNSPLHF.

The genes are TRBV18 and TRBJ1-4; D remains unclear. The CDR3 covers 15 residues. Trimming shortened V by 6 bases and J by 5 bases, and 16 bases separated the two germline ends. Germline V gene lookup returns CDR1 KGHSH and CDR2 LQKENI. Written as DNA, the CDR3 is TGTGCCAGCTCGACCACACGGGGAGTGAATGAAAAACTGTTTTTT. The encoded protein is CASSTTRGVNEKLFF.